Below are 15 T cell receptor beta chains sequenced from a single sample in a study of cytotoxic CD8 clonotypes in ibrutinib-treated CLL. TCRdb keeps only in-frame clones here, not all; method: immunoSEQ multiplex PCR. The sample has roughly 180,000 clones; 55% to 85% are singletons. The source was PBMCs, collected after 24 months of ibrutinib treatment. These receptors all come from a human donor with chronic lymphocytic leukemia.

This clone is a singleton in its sample. CDR3 sequence (DNA): TGCGCCAGCAGTCTGGGACTAGCGGGAGTTAATGAGCAGTTCTTC. Translating gives CASSLGLAGVNEQFF. The gene calls are TRBV10-2 and TRBJ2-1; 14 nucleotides match TRBD2. The CDR3 sequence is 15 residues long. The germline CDR1 and CDR2 sequences are WSHSY and SAAADI. J lost 7 bases, V lost 5 bases, and 4 bases had no gene match.

This clone was recorded once. J is TRBJ2-3 and V is TRBV11-2; D might be TRBD1 (5 bases). Trimming pared 4 bases from V and 0 bases from J, leaving 11 bases between. CDR3 length equals 15 residues. Germline loops: CDR1 SGHAT, CDR2 FQNNGV. The CDR3 nucleotides are TGTGCCAGCAGCTCGTTGACAGTTAGCACAGATACGCAGTATTTT. As protein: CASSSLTVSTDTQYF.

The chain is built from TRBV5-1 and TRBJ2-1, with D possibly being TRBD1 (6 bases). Germline-derived CDR1 and CDR2 are SGHRS and YFSETQ. The CDR3 spans 14 residues. Trimming stripped 6 bases from V and 6 bases from J, with 16 bases between. In DNA, the CDR3 is TGCGCCAGCAATGCACAGGGCGGTAGCAATGAGCAGTTCTTC. Translation gives CASNAQGGSNEQFF.

The chain has TRBV6-5 and TRBJ1-1; D gene ambiguous. The CDR3 consists of 13 residues. V was trimmed by 7 bases and J by 1 base, leaving 10 bases between them. Germline CDR1 is MNHEY and CDR2 is SVGAGI. The CDR3 nucleotides read TGTGCCAGCAACGAACAGTGGAACACTGAAGCTTTCTTT. It translates to CASNEQWNTEAFF.

V is TRBV2 and J is TRBJ2-7; 7 bases align to TRBD1. The CDR3 runs 12 residues. The trim removed 7 bases at V and 7 bases at J, leaving 7 bases unmatched. Germline CDR1 reads SNHLY; CDR2 reads FYNNEI. This CDR3 is CASTEGASEQYF. The CDR3 DNA reads as TGTGCCAGCACCGAGGGGGCGTCTGAGCAGTACTTC.

The J gene is TRBJ2-7, the V gene TRBV6-5, with D uncertain. The CDR3 is 15 residues long. V dropped 7 bases and J dropped 2 bases, with 18 bases sitting between them. Germline V gene lookup returns CDR1 MNHEY and CDR2 SVGAGI. CDR3: CASIGPRTETYEQYF. In nucleotides, the CDR3 is TGTGCCAGCATCGGTCCCAGAACCGAGACCTACGAGCAGTACTTC.

This clone has a count of ten or more. CDR3 sequence reads: CASSGRSNEQFF. The CDR3 DNA reads TGTGCCAGCAGCGGGAGGTCTAATGAGCAGTTCTTC. V usage is TRBV11-3 and J usage is TRBJ2-1, with a weak D call TRBD2 (6 bases). Germline CDR1 and CDR2: SGHNT and YENEEA. Trimming took 5 bases from V and 7 from J, leaving 9 bases between them. The CDR3 runs to 12 residues.

The rearrangement joins TRBV9 to TRBJ1-1; D call uncertain. V lost 1 base and J lost 0, with 7 bases in between. This CDR3 is 14 amino acids long. The germline V gene encodes CDR1 SGDLS and CDR2 YYNGEE. DNA for the CDR3: TGTGCCAGCAGCGTATCGAGTATGAACACTGAAGCTTTCTTT. It yields the protein CASSVSSMNTEAFF.

This clone was counted between two and nine times. The chain combines TRBV19 with TRBJ2-1, with unresolved D. Trimming removed 3 bases from V and 0 bases from J, with 6 bases in between. Germline lookup yields CDR1 LNHDA and CDR2 SQIVND (reference sequence). The CDR3 runs to 14 residues. CDR3 in DNA: TGTGCCAGTAGTATTTACAGCTCCTACAATGAGCAGTTCTTC. This gives the protein CASSIYSSYNEQFF.

This clone came up a few times. This rearrangement joins TRBV29-1 to TRBJ2-3; 8 bases align to TRBD1. The CDR3 extends over 14 amino acids. Germline V gene lookup returns CDR1 SQVTM and CDR2 ANQGSEA. Trimming removed 6 bases from V and 4 bases from J; junction bases left unmatched: 9. This chain's CDR3 is CSVRTGSSADTQYF. CDR3 DNA: TGCAGCGTGAGGACAGGGAGTTCGGCAGATACGCAGTATTTT.

This clone showed up just once. This chain joins TRBV5-6 and TRBJ1-1, with 7 bases fitting TRBD1. V gave up 4 bases and J gave up 0 bases; unmatched junction bases: 6. The CDR3 has 15 residues. Germline CDR1 and CDR2: SGHDT and YYEEEE. This CDR3 reads CASSPWDRMNTEAFF. The CDR3 region has the DNA TGTGCCAGCAGCCCCTGGGACAGAATGAACACTGAAGCTTTCTTT.

In regard to this clone: Other DNA sequences in the same sample also yield this CDR3. The V call is TRBV11-2, the J call TRBJ2-5; a possible D gene is TRBD1 (5 bases). With 1 base removed from V and 2 bases from J, the gap between germline ends came to 5 bases. In germline, CDR1 is SGHAT, CDR2 FQNNGV. This CDR3 region has 13 residues. CDR3 amino acids: CASSLGQQETQYF. In DNA, the CDR3 is TGTGCCAGCAGCTTAGGACAGCAAGAGACCCAGTACTTC.

The chain combines TRBV11-1 with TRBJ2-7; D remains unclear. V was shortened by 5 bases and J by 4 bases, with 15 bases between the two germline ends. From germline, CDR1 is SGHAT and CDR2 FQDESV (reference sequence). The CDR3 is 14 residues long. In DNA form, the CDR3 reads TGTGCCAGCAGCCCACGGACCAACCCATACGAGCAGTACTTC. It is translated as CASSPRTNPYEQYF.

The chain links TRBV27 to TRBJ2-6; 7 bases match TRBD1. Per germline, CDR1 MNHEY and CDR2 SMNVEV (reference sequence). V lost 7 bases and J lost 2; bases outside the gene matches: 8. The CDR3 has 16 residues. CDR3 sequence: CASTDRTKAGANVLTF. CDR3 nucleotide sequence: TGTGCCAGCACGGACAGGACGAAAGCTGGGGCCAACGTCCTGACTTTC.

The V and J genes are TRBV5-1 and TRBJ2-3; D unclear. From germline, CDR1 is SGHRS and CDR2 YFSETQ. This CDR3 spans 13 amino acids. V lost 5 bases, J lost 7 bases, and 14 bases lay in between. The CDR3, as DNA: TGCGCCAGCAGTAGGTTAATCCGAAATACGCAGTATTTT. It codes for CASSRLIRNTQYF.